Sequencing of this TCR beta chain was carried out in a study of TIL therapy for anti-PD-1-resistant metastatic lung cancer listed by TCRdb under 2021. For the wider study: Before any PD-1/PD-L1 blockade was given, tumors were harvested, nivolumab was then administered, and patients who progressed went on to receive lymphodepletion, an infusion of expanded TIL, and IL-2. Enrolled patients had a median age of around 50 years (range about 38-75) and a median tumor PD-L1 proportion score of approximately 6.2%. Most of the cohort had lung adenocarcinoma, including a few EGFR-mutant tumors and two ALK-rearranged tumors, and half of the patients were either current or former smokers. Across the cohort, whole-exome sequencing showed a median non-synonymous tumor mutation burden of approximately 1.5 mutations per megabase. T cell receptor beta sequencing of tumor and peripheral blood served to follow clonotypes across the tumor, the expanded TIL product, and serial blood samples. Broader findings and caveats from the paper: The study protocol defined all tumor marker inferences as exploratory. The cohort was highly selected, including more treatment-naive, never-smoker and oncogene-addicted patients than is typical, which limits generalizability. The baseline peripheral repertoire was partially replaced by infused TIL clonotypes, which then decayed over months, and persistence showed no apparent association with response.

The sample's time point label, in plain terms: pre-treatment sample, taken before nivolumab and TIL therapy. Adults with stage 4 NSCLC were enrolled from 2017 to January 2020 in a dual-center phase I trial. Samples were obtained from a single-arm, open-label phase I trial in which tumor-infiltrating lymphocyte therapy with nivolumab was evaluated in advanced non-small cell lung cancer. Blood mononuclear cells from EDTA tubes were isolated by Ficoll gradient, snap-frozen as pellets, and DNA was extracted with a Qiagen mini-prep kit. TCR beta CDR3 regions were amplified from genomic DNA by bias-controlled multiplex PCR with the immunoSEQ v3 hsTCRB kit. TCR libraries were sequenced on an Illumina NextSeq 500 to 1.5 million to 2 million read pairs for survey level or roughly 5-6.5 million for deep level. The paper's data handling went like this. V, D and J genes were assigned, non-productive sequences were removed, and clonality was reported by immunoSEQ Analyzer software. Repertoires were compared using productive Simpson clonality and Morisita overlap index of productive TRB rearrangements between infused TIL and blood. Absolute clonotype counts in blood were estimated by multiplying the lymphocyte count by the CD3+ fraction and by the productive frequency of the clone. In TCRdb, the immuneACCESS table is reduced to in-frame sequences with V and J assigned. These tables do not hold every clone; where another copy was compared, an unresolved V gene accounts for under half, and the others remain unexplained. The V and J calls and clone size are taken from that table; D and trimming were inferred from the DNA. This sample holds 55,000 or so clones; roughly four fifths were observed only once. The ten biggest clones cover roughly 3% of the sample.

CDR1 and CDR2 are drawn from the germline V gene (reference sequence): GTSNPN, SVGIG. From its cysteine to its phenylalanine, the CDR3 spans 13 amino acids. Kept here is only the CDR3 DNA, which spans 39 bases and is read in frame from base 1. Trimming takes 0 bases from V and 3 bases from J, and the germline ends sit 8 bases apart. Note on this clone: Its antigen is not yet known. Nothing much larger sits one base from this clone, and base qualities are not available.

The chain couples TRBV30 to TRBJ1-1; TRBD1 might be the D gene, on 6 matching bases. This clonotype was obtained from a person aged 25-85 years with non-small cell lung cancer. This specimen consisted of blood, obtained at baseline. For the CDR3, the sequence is CAWSVNRDTEAFF. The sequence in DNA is TGTGCCTGGAGTGTAAACAGGGACACTGAAGCTTTCTTT.